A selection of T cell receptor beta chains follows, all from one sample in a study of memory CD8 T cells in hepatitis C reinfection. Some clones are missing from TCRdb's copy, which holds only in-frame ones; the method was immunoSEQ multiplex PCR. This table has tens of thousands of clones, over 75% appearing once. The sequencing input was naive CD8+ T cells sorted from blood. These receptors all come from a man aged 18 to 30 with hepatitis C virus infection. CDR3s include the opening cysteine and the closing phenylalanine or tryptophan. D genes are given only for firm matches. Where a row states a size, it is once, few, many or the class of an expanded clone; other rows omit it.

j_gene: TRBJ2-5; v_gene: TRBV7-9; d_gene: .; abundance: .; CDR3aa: CASSLSRGEVLETQYF; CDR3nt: TGTGCCAGCAGCTTATCCAGGGGCGAGGTATTAGAGACCCAGTACTTC
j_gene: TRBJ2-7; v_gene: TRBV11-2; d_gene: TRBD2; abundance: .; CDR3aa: CASSTGTSGIYLREQYF; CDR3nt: TGTGCCAGCAGCACCGGGACTAGCGGGATCTACCTACGTGAGCAGTACTTC
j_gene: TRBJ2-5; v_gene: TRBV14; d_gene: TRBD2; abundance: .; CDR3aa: CASSRTGLAGEETQYF; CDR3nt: TGTGCCAGCAGCCGAACGGGACTAGCGGGGGAAGAGACCCAGTACTTC
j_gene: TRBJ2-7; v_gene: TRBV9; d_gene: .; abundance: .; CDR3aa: CASSEEGARSYEQYF; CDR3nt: TGTGCCAGCAGCGAAGAAGGGGCGAGATCCTACGAGCAGTACTTC
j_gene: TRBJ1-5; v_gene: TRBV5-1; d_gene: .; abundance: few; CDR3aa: CASSSRLQGGPGNQPQHF; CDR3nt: TGCGCCAGCAGCTCCCGCCTGCAGGGTGGGCCTGGTAATCAGCCCCAGCATTTT
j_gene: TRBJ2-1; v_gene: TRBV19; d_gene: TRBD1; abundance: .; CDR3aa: CASQRDRGYNEQFF; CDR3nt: TGTGCCAGTCAACGGGACAGGGGCTACAATGAGCAGTTCTTC
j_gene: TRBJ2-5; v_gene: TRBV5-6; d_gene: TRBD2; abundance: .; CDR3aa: CASNLAGGQETQYF; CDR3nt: TGTGCCAGCAACCTGGCGGGGGGCCAGGAGACCCAGTACTTC
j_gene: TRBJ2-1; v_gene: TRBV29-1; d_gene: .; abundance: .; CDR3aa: CSVLRVGNEQFF; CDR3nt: TGCAGCGTCCTACGGGTAGGCAATGAGCAGTTCTTC
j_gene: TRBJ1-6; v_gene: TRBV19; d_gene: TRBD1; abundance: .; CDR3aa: CASRPTGGNSPLHF; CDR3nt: TGTGCCAGCCGGCCCACAGGGGGGAATTCACCCCTCCACTTT
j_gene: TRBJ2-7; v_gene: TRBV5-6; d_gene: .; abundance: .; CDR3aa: CASSLANAYEQYF; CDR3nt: TGTGCCAGCAGCTTGGCTAACGCCTACGAGCAGTACTTC
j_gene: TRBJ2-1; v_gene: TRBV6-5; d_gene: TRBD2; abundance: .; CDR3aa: CASSRLAGGYNEQFF; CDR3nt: TGTGCCAGCAGCCGACTAGCGGGAGGTTACAATGAGCAGTTCTTC
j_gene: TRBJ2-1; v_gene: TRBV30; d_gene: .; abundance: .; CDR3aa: CAWSVGGDEQFF; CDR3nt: TGTGCCTGGAGTGTAGGAGGGGATGAGCAGTTCTTC
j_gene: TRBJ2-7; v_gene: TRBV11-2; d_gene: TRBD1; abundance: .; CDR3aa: CASSLSSGQFYEQYF; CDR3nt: TGTGCCAGCAGCTTAAGTTCGGGACAGTTCTACGAGCAGTACTTC
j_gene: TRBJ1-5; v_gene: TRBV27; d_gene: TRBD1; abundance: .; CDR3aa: CASSRQGTNQPQHF; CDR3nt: TGTGCCAGCAGCCGACAGGGTACCAATCAGCCCCAGCATTTT